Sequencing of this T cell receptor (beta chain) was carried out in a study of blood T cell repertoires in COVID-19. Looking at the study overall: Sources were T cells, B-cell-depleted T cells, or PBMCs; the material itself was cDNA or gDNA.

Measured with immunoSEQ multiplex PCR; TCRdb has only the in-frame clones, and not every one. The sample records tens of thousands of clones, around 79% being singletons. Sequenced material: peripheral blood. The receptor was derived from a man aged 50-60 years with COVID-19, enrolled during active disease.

CDR3 DNA: TGCGCCAGCAGCTTGCAGGGGTTTCCCTACGAGCAGTACTTC. It translates to CASSLQGFPYEQYF. The chain has TRBV5-1 and TRBJ2-7; weak D call: TRBD1 (6 bases). This CDR3 comprises 14 residues. CDR1 and CDR2 (germline): SGHRS, YFSETQ. Deletions cut 1 base from V and 2 bases from J, with 10 bases between.